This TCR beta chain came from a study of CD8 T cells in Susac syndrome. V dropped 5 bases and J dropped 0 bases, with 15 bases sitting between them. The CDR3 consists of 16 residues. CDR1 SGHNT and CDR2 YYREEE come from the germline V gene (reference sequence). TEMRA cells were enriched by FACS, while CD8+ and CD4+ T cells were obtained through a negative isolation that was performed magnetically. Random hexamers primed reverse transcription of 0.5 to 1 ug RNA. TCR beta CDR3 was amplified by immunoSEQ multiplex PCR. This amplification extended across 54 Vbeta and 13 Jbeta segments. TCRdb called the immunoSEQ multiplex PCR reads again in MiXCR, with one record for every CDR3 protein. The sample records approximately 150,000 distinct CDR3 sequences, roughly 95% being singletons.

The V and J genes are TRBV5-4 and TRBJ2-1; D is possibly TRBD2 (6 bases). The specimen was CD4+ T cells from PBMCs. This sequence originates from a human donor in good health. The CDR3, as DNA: TGTGCCAGCAGTCTGGGCTACGGGAGCTCCTACAATGAGCAGTTCTTC. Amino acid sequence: CASSLGYGSSYNEQFF.